The rows below give T cell receptor beta chains drawn from one sample of a study of blood T cell repertoires in COVID-19. The assay was immunoSEQ multiplex PCR, and TCRdb's table has in-frame clones only and misses some. Of about 400,000 clones listed, approximately 89% are singletons. Sequencing was done on a sample of PBMCs or T cells enriched from blood (not recorded which). These receptors originate from a woman in her twenties or thirties who had recovered from COVID-19. Each CDR3 is given with its conserved first and last residue. The D gene is left open where the match is weak. Expanded clones get a size class; other rows say once, few or many, or leave the size out.

V gene: TRBV11-3
J gene: TRBJ2-1
clone size: -
D gene: TRBD1
CDR3 protein: CASSPRTGKSSYNEQFF
CDR3 DNA: TGTGCCAGCAGCCCCCGGACAGGAAAGAGCTCCTACAATGAGCAGTTCTTC

V gene: TRBV24-1
J gene: TRBJ2-3
clone size: -
D gene: -
CDR3 protein: CATSDFSGNTDTQYF
CDR3 DNA: TGTGCCACCAGTGATTTCTCAGGAAACACAGATACGCAGTATTTT

V gene: TRBV2
J gene: TRBJ1-5
clone size: -
D gene: TRBD1
CDR3 protein: CASLPGQGPMKPQHF
CDR3 DNA: TGTGCCAGCTTACCGGGACAGGGCCCAATGAAGCCCCAGCATTTT

V gene: TRBV12-5
J gene: TRBJ1-1
clone size: -
D gene: -
CDR3 protein: CASGLVPGGEDTEAFF
CDR3 DNA: TGTGCTAGTGGTTTGGTACCTGGGGGCGAGGACACTGAAGCTTTCTTT

V gene: TRBV2
J gene: TRBJ1-5
clone size: -
D gene: TRBD1
CDR3 protein: CASSFQDRVGRSNQPQHF
CDR3 DNA: TGTGCCAGCAGTTTTCAAGACAGGGTGGGAAGGAGCAATCAGCCCCAGCATTTT

V gene: TRBV5-4
J gene: TRBJ1-2
clone size: -
D gene: -
CDR3 protein: CASSLGAREENGYTF
CDR3 DNA: TGTGCCAGCAGCTTGGGGGCCAGGGAAGAGAATGGCTACACCTTC

V gene: TRBV7-2
J gene: TRBJ1-6
clone size: once
D gene: TRBD1
CDR3 protein: CASSPPGQLNSPLHF
CDR3 DNA: TGTGCCAGCAGCCCACCGGGACAGCTTAATTCACCCCTCCACTTT

V gene: TRBV29-1
J gene: TRBJ2-1
clone size: -
D gene: -
CDR3 protein: CSVEQGWRSYNEQFF
CDR3 DNA: TGCAGCGTTGAACAGGGGTGGCGCTCCTACAATGAGCAGTTCTTC

V gene: TRBV3-1/TRBV3-2
J gene: TRBJ2-5
clone size: -
D gene: TRBD2
CDR3 protein: CASSQVGTGRMGLAGSDTGETQYF
CDR3 DNA: TGTGCCAGCAGCCAAGTTGGGACAGGGCGAATGGGACTAGCGGGATCAGACACGGGGGAGACCCAGTACTTC

V gene: TRBV28
J gene: TRBJ1-5
clone size: -
D gene: -
CDR3 protein: CASSFRNRGRHQPQHF
CDR3 DNA: TGTGCCAGCAGTTTTAGGAATAGGGGCAGGCATCAGCCCCAGCATTTT

V gene: TRBV18
J gene: TRBJ1-5
clone size: -
D gene: -
CDR3 protein: CASSPSGGLQHF
CDR3 DNA: TGTGCCAGCTCACCCTCCGGGGGGCTCCAGCATTTT

V gene: TRBV5-1
J gene: TRBJ1-1
clone size: -
D gene: -
CDR3 protein: CASSLPGGLNTEAFF
CDR3 DNA: TGCGCCAGCAGCTTGCCGGGCGGGTTGAACACTGAAGCTTTCTTT

V gene: TRBV28
J gene: TRBJ1-6
clone size: -
D gene: TRBD1
CDR3 protein: CASTKTGDSYNSPLHF
CDR3 DNA: TGTGCCAGCACCAAAACAGGGGACTCCTATAATTCACCCCTCCACTTT

V gene: TRBV19
J gene: TRBJ1-2
clone size: -
D gene: TRBD1
CDR3 protein: CASSARQGIHYGYTF
CDR3 DNA: TGTGCCAGTAGTGCTAGACAGGGGATCCACTATGGCTACACCTTC

V gene: TRBV18
J gene: TRBJ2-5
clone size: -
D gene: TRBD1
CDR3 protein: CASSGTARETQYF
CDR3 DNA: TGTGCCAGCTCCGGGACAGCCAGAGAGACCCAGTACTTC

V gene: TRBV25-1
J gene: TRBJ2-7
clone size: -
D gene: TRBD2
CDR3 protein: CASSGTSAYEQYF
CDR3 DNA: TGTGCCAGCAGTGGGACTAGCGCCTACGAGCAGTACTTC

V gene: TRBV7-9
J gene: TRBJ1-4
clone size: -
D gene: -
CDR3 protein: CASSPLIGATNEKLFF
CDR3 DNA: TGTGCCAGCAGCCCACTAATAGGAGCAACTAATGAAAAACTGTTTTTT

V gene: TRBV3-1/TRBV3-2
J gene: TRBJ1-6
clone size: -
D gene: -
CDR3 protein: CASSQEAGGSPLHF
CDR3 DNA: TGTGCCAGCAGCCAAGAGGCCGGAGGGTCACCCCTCCACTTT

V gene: TRBV5-1
J gene: TRBJ2-7
clone size: -
D gene: -
CDR3 protein: CASSFTGQPSYEQYF
CDR3 DNA: TGCGCCAGCAGCTTTACAGGACAGCCCTCCTACGAGCAGTACTTC

V gene: TRBV6-2/TRBV6-3
J gene: TRBJ1-5
clone size: -
D gene: -
CDR3 protein: CASSPGRGVVSNQPQHF
CDR3 DNA: TGTGCCAGCAGCCCCGGGAGGGGTGTTGTCAGCAATCAGCCCCAGCATTTT

V gene: TRBV30
J gene: TRBJ2-1
clone size: -
D gene: -
CDR3 protein: CAWSGYTSEQFF
CDR3 DNA: TGTGCCTGGAGTGGGTATACTTCTGAGCAGTTCTTC

V gene: TRBV5-5
J gene: TRBJ1-5
clone size: -
D gene: -
CDR3 protein: CASSLRRGGQPQHF
CDR3 DNA: TGTGCCAGCAGCTTGCGTAGGGGTGGTCAGCCCCAGCATTTT

V gene: TRBV6-5
J gene: TRBJ1-2
clone size: -
D gene: -
CDR3 protein: CASRGPGLTYGYTF
CDR3 DNA: TGTGCCAGCAGGGGCCCGGGACTTACGTATGGCTACACCTTC

V gene: TRBV15
J gene: TRBJ2-1
clone size: -
D gene: TRBD2
CDR3 protein: CATSVPSSGSRNEQFF
CDR3 DNA: TGTGCCACCAGCGTACCATCTAGCGGGAGTCGCAATGAGCAGTTCTTC

V gene: TRBV7-9
J gene: TRBJ2-5
clone size: -
D gene: TRBD2
CDR3 protein: CASSSPDGRQETQYF
CDR3 DNA: TGTGCCAGCAGCTCGCCCGACGGGAGGCAAGAGACCCAGTACTTC

V gene: TRBV7-9
J gene: TRBJ2-7
clone size: -
D gene: -
CDR3 protein: CASSAAVVGEQYF
CDR3 DNA: TGTGCCAGCAGCGCCGCGGTAGTGGGTGAGCAGTACTTC

V gene: TRBV24-1
J gene: TRBJ2-3
clone size: -
D gene: TRBD2
CDR3 protein: CATSVGLAGTDTQYF
CDR3 DNA: TGTGCCACCAGTGTCGGACTAGCGGGCACAGATACGCAGTATTTT

V gene: TRBV4-1
J gene: TRBJ2-7
clone size: -
D gene: -
CDR3 protein: CASSQEVGGKPYEQYF
CDR3 DNA: TGCGCCAGCAGCCAAGAGGTTGGGGGGAAACCCTACGAGCAGTACTTC

V gene: TRBV29-1
J gene: TRBJ2-7
clone size: few
D gene: -
CDR3 protein: CSVSGTPVEEQYF
CDR3 DNA: TGCAGCGTTTCCGGGACACCAGTGGAAGAGCAGTACTTC

V gene: TRBV28
J gene: TRBJ2-1
clone size: once
D gene: TRBD2
CDR3 protein: CASRWTSGRPLPNEQFF
CDR3 DNA: TGTGCCAGCAGGTGGACTAGCGGGAGGCCACTCCCGAATGAGCAGTTCTTC

V gene: TRBV30
J gene: TRBJ2-1
clone size: -
D gene: -
CDR3 protein: CAWTRYNEQFF
CDR3 DNA: TGTGCCTGGACGCGTTACAATGAGCAGTTCTTC

V gene: TRBV7-9
J gene: TRBJ2-1
clone size: once
D gene: -
CDR3 protein: CASATLATEQFF
CDR3 DNA: TGTGCCAGCGCGACCCTAGCGACTGAGCAGTTCTTC

V gene: TRBV2
J gene: TRBJ2-5
clone size: -
D gene: TRBD1
CDR3 protein: CASSRSQGASQTQYF
CDR3 DNA: TGTGCCAGCAGCAGATCACAGGGGGCGAGTCAGACCCAGTACTTC

V gene: TRBV5-1
J gene: TRBJ2-7
clone size: few
D gene: TRBD2
CDR3 protein: CASSTGLAAIYEQYF
CDR3 DNA: TGCGCCAGCAGCACCGGACTAGCGGCGATCTACGAGCAGTACTTC

V gene: TRBV5-6
J gene: TRBJ1-4
clone size: -
D gene: -
CDR3 protein: CASSLAVGASNEKLFF
CDR3 DNA: TGTGCCAGCAGCTTGGCGGTTGGGGCTTCTAATGAAAAACTGTTTTTT